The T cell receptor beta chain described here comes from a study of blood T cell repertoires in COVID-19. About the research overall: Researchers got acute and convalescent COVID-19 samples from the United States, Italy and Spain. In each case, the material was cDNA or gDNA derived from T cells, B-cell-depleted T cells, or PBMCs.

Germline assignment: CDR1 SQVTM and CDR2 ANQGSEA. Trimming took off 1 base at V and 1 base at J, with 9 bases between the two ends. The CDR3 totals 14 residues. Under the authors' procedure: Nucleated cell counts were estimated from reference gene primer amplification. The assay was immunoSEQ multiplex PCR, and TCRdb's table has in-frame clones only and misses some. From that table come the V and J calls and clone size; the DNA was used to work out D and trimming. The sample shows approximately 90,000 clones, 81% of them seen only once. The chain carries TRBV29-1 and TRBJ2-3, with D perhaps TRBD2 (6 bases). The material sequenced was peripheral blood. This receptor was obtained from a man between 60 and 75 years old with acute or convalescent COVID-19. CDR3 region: CSVEASGGTDTQYF. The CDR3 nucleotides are TGCAGCGTTGAAGCGTCGGGGGGCACAGATACGCAGTATTTT.